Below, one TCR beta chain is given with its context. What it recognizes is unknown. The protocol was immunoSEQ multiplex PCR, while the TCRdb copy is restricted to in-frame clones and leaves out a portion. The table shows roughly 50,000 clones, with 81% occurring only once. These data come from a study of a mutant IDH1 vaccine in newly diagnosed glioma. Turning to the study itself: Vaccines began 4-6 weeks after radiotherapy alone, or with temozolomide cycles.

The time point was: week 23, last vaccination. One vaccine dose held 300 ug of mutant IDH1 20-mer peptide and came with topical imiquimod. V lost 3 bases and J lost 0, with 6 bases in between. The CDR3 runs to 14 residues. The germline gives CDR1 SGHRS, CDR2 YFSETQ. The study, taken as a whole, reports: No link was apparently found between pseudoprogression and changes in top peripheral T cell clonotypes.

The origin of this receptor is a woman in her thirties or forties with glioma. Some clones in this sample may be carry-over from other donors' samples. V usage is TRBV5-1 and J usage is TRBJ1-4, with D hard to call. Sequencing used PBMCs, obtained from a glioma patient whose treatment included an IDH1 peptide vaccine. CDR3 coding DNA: TGCGCCAGCAGCTCAACCGCAACTAATGAAAAACTGTTTTTT. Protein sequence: CASSSTATNEKLFF.